Shown below are 22 T cell receptor beta chains from a single sample sequenced in a study of T cell repertoires in cytomegalovirus infection. No antigens are known for them. TCRdb re-called the reads with MiXCR, one entry per CDR3 protein. This table has approximately 600,000 distinct CDR3 sequences, about 40% appearing once. Source: cultured PBMCs, taken from culture after CMV antigen stimulation. The source is a human donor in good health (CMV status not recorded). Some clones in this sample may be carry-over from other donors' samples.

This clonotype was observed once. The chain carries TRBV5-6 and TRBJ1-1; TRBD1 matches at 12 bases. The length of the CDR3 is 16 residues. Germline CDR1 reads SGHDT; CDR2 reads YYEEEE. Trimming cost V 4 bases and J 9 bases; bases outside gene matches: 13. The CDR3 region is CASSAMAGQGAIQAFF. CDR3 in DNA: TGTGCCAGCAGCGCCATGGCGGGACAGGGGGCGATACAAGCTTTCTTT.

The chain carries TRBV15 and TRBJ2-3, with D unresolved. V lost 0 bases to trimming and J lost 5 bases, with 12 bases between them. Per the germline V gene, CDR1 is LNHNV and CDR2 is YYDKDF (reference sequence). CDR3 length equals 15 residues. DNA for the CDR3: TGTGCCACCAGCAGAGAAGGGTTGGGGTTAGATACGCAGTATTTT. It encodes CATSREGLGLDTQYF. Drawing the rest from reference TRBV15 and TRBJ2-3, the complete variable domain is DAMVIQNPRYQVTQFGKPVTLSCSQTLNHNVMYWYQQKSSQAPKLLFHYYDKDFNNEADTPDNFQSRRPNTSFCFLDIRSPGLGDTAMYLCATSREGLGLDTQYFGPGTRLTVL.

The rearrangement uses TRBV6-1 and TRBJ2-5; weak D call: TRBD1 (6 bases). CDR3 length: 16 amino acids. V lost 7 bases, J lost 6 bases, and 24 bases lay in between. Germline-derived CDR1 and CDR2 are MNHNS and SASEGT. This chain's CDR3 is CASTPWSDRTLKTQYF. DNA of the CDR3: TGTGCCAGCACCCCGTGGTCGGACAGAACGTTGAAGACCCAGTACTTC.

The chain carries TRBV7-2 and TRBJ2-1; the D gene is possibly TRBD2 (6 bases). CDR1 and CDR2 (germline): SGHTA, FQGNSA. V dropped 5 bases and J dropped 2 bases, with 16 bases sitting between them. The length of the CDR3 is 16 residues. The CDR3 DNA reads TGTGCCAGCAGCAAATCGGGGCGGGGTACCTACAATGAGCAGTTCTTC. Protein: CASSKSGRGTYNEQFF.

The genes are TRBV27 and TRBJ2-7; 7 bases match TRBD1. The V segment lost 6 bases and the J segment 2 bases; nucleotides outside the gene matches: 31. CDR1 is MNHEY and CDR2 is SMNVEV in the germline V gene (reference sequence). The CDR3 has 22 residues. This chain's CDR3 is CASSLTQRGGAFLAAVPYEQYF. The CDR3 DNA follows: TGTGCCAGCAGCCTGACCCAGAGAGGGGGCGCGTTTTTGGCAGCGGTTCCCTACGAGCAGTACTTC.

This chain connects TRBV6-2 or TRBV6-3 to TRBJ2-1; D is possibly TRBD1 or TRBD2 (5 bases each). Trimming shortened V by 5 bases and J by 5 bases, and 10 bases separated the two germline ends. The CDR3 loop spans 13 amino acids. The germline gives CDR1 MNHEY, CDR2 SVGEGT. CDR3: CASSRGLDNEQFF. The CDR3 DNA follows: TGTGCCAGCAGTCGGGGCCTAGACAATGAGCAGTTCTTC.

This chain joins TRBV7-2 and TRBJ2-7; 13 bases map to TRBD2. The CDR3 covers 18 residues. Germline values: CDR1 SGHTA, CDR2 FQGNSA. V lost 7 bases to trimming and J lost 2 bases; unmatched junction nucleotides: 14. The CDR3 DNA sequence: TGTGCCAGCACCGGTGGGGGACTAGCGGGGTATTCTCCCTACGAGCAGTACTTC. Amino acids: CASTGGGLAGYSPYEQYF. The full variable domain, rest sourced from reference TRBV7-2 and TRBJ2-7, is GAGVSQSPSNKVTEKGKDVELRCDPISGHTALYWYRQSLGQGLEFLIYFQGNSAPDKSGLPSDRFSAERTGGSVSTLTIQRTQQEDSAVYLCASTGGGLAGYSPYEQYFGPGTRLTVT.

The V gene is TRBV19, the J gene TRBJ2-7; D possibly uses TRBD1 or TRBD2 (6 bases each). V was clipped by 6 bases and J by 7 bases, with 16 bases between them. The CDR3 totals 13 residues. CDR1 LNHDA and CDR2 SQIVND come from the germline V gene (reference sequence). CDR3 residues: CASRLAGAGEQYF. CDR3 coding DNA: TGTGCCAGTAGACTCGCAGGGGCGGGGGAGCAGTACTTC.

This clonotype was detected only a few times. The J gene is TRBJ2-7, the V gene TRBV7-2; TRBD1 matches 8 bases. The germline V gene encodes CDR1 SGHTA and CDR2 FQGNSA. This CDR3 comprises 13 residues. Trimming took 5 bases from V and 3 from J; bases not matched to a gene: 3. In nucleotides, the CDR3 is TGTGCCAGCAGCCAACAGGGGGACTACGAGCAGTACTTC. Protein: CASSQQGDYEQYF.

The rearrangement uses TRBV19 and TRBJ2-4; no clear D gene. Germline CDR1 is LNHDA and CDR2 is SQIVND (reference sequence). V was trimmed by 3 bases and J by 7 bases, leaving 10 bases between them. The CDR3 sequence is 13 residues long. CDR3 sequence: CASSINSRNIQYF. CDR3 DNA sequence: TGTGCCAGTAGTATCAATAGCAGGAACATTCAGTACTTC.

This clonotype occurred many times. This chain uses TRBV7-2 with TRBJ2-2; D gene ambiguous. The CDR3 covers 16 residues. Germline-derived CDR1 and CDR2 are SGHTA and FQGNSA. The V and J ends lost 5 bases and 6 bases respectively, with 19 bases between them. The CDR3 protein is CASSPARSLRAGELFF. The CDR3 nucleotides read TGTGCCAGCAGCCCGGCCCGGAGCCTAAGGGCCGGGGAGCTGTTTTTT.

The chain recombines TRBV7-4 with TRBJ2-1; 8 nucleotides align to TRBD2. The V gene end was trimmed by 6 bases and the J gene end by 3 bases; junction bases not matched to a gene: 7. Germline V gene lookup returns CDR1 SGHVT and CDR2 SQSDAQ. The CDR3 runs 15 residues. CDR3 nucleotides: TGTGCCAGCAGACCACTAAGCGGGGGCTACAATGAGCAGTTCTTC. Translated, it gives CASRPLSGGYNEQFF.

The chain employs TRBV7-2 and TRBJ1-1; maybe TRBD1 (5 bases). This CDR3 has 15 amino acids. The V and J ends lost 5 bases and 8 bases respectively, with 21 bases between them. CDR1 is SGHTA, CDR2 FQGNSA, per germline. CDR3 in DNA: TGTGCCAGCAGCCCCACCCACCAGGGCGTAAACGAAGCTTTCTTT. It encodes CASSPTHQGVNEAFF.

The chain recombines TRBV6-6 with TRBJ1-2; D is unresolved. The CDR3 sequence is 13 residues long. Germline assignment: CDR1 MNHNY and CDR2 SVGAGI (reference sequence). Trimming pared 7 bases from V and 0 bases from J, leaving 9 bases between. CDR3 bases: TGTGCCAGCAATGACGCAGCTAACTATGGCTACACCTTC. This gives the protein CASNDAANYGYTF.

The chain couples TRBV7-6 to TRBJ2-5; TRBD2 aligns across 7 bases. The germline gives CDR1 SGHVS, CDR2 FNYEAQ. V dropped 5 bases and J dropped 4; count of bases not matched to a gene: 7. The CDR3 is made up of 14 amino acids. The CDR3 spells CASSRATSRETQYF. As DNA, the CDR3 is TGTGCCAGCAGCCGGGCGACTAGCCGAGAGACCCAGTACTTC. The full variable domain, with the rest looked up from reference TRBV7-6 and TRBJ2-5, is GAGVSQSPRYKVTKRGQDVALRCDPISGHVSLYWYRQALGQGPEFLTYFNYEAQQDKSGLPNDRFSAERPEGSISTLTIQRTEQRDSAMYRCASSRATSRETQYFGPGTRLLVL.

To note about this clonotype: An end of the junction differs from the germline gene, which may be a read error. The V and J genes are TRBV14 and TRBJ2-1; D is unclear. Looked up from germline, CDR1 is SGHDN and CDR2 is FVKESK. The CDR3 spans 15 residues. The CDR3 DNA is TGTGCCAGCAGTCAAGAAGGAACACTTAACAATGAGCAGTTCTTC. This gives the protein CASSQEGTLNNEQFF.

This clonotype has a count of ten or more. The genes are TRBV7-8 and TRBJ1-5, with D uncertain. The CDR3 spans 14 residues. V shed 5 bases and J shed 5 bases, with 13 bases lying between them. Germline values: CDR1 SGHVS, CDR2 FQNEAQ. The CDR3 is CASSPGGSDQPQHF. CDR3 sequence (DNA): TGTGCCAGCAGCCCGGGAGGATCGGATCAGCCCCAGCATTTT.

The chain recombines TRBV20-1 with TRBJ2-3; 7 bases map to TRBD2. Germline assignment: CDR1 DFQATT and CDR2 SNEGSKA (reference sequence). The junction had 7 bases not matched to a gene; V was cut back by 0 bases and J by 4 bases. The CDR3 contains 15 residues. The CDR3 DNA follows: TGCAGTGCTAGAGATTTGAGACTAGCAGCAGATACGCAGTATTTT. Translation: CSARDLRLAADTQYF.

The rearrangement uses TRBV7-8 and TRBJ1-1; D remains unclear. CDR3 length: 15 residues. The germline V gene has CDR1 SGHVS and CDR2 FQNEAQ. V lost 3 bases and J 4 bases, leaving 15 bases between the germline ends. The CDR3 region has the DNA TGTGCCAGCAGCTTTGAGGGAGCTGGGATCACTGAAGCTTTCTTT. This gives the protein CASSFEGAGITEAFF.

The chain links TRBV27 to TRBJ2-3; D gene uncertain. The CDR3 has 15 amino acids. The germline V gene encodes CDR1 MNHEY and CDR2 SMNVEV (reference sequence). Trimming cost V 5 bases and J 0 bases, with 12 bases left between them. CDR3 DNA: TGTGCCAGCAGTCCCCTGGCCACTAGCACAGATACGCAGTATTTT. Its translation: CASSPLATSTDTQYF.

Notes on this clonotype: At one boundary the junction diverges from the germline segment, which might be a read error. The chain is built from TRBV5-6 and TRBJ2-3; 8 bases align to TRBD2. This CDR3 spans 15 amino acids. Germline CDR1 SGHDT, CDR2 YYEEEE. CDR3 residues: CARSLMETSASREYF. CDR3 bases: TGTGCCCGCAGCTTAATGGAGACTAGCGCTTCTAGAGAGTATTTT.

Ten or more counts support this clonotype. This rearrangement joins TRBV7-2 to TRBJ1-2; 7 bases map to TRBD1. Germline V gene data show CDR1 as SGHTA and CDR2 as FQGNSA. V lost 1 base, J lost 4 bases, and 3 bases stayed unmatched. The CDR3 contains 14 residues. DNA for the CDR3: TGTGCCAGCAGCTTAGGTACAGGGGCCTATGGCTACACCTTC. Protein: CASSLGTGAYGYTF.